The source of this TCR beta chain is a study of OX40 agonist ivuxolimab in advanced cancers. Repertoires were generated with immunoSEQ multiplex PCR, while TCRdb's copy carries only in-frame clones and drops some. Counted here are more than 85,000 clones, about 90% occurring once; the ten biggest clones make up around 1.6%. Germline CDR1 is LNHDA and CDR2 is SQIVND (reference sequence). The CDR3 is 16 residues long. The junction had 13 bases not matched to a gene; V was cut back by 6 bases and J by 7 bases. The receptor was derived from an adult with an advanced solid tumor such as melanoma, head and neck, liver or kidney cancer. Sequenced here: CD4+ or CD8+ T cells sorted from blood, sampled in a trial of the OX40 agonist ivuxolimab. J is TRBJ2-2 and V is TRBV19; 8 positions agree with TRBD1. The CDR3 nucleotides read TGTGCCAGTAGGCTACCCGGGCAGGGGGCCTTCGGGGAGCTGTTTTTT. Its translation: CASRLPGQGAFGELFF. Filled out from reference TRBV19 and TRBJ2-2, the complete variable domain reads DGGITQSPKYLFRKEGQNVTLSCEQNLNHDAMYWYRQDPGQGLRLIYYSQIVNDFQKGDIAEGYSVSREKKESFPLTVTSAQKNPTAFYLCASRLPGQGAFGELFFGEGSRLTVL.